This T cell receptor beta chain was captured in a study of T cells in Graves' hyperthyroidism and ophthalmopathy. In germline, CDR1 is SGHTA, CDR2 FQGTGA. The CDR3 extends over 13 amino acids. V gave up 1 base and J gave up 5 bases, with 8 bases separating them. Many counts were recorded for this clonotype. Using RNA transcripts as the source, TCR beta CDR3 regions were amplified. A set of HTBI primers served as the primers for a first-round RT-PCR of the TCR CDR3. TCRdb called the multiplex PCR reads again in MiXCR, with one record for every CDR3 protein. The table has roughly 200,000 distinct CDR3 sequences, 15% to 20% seen once.

Specimen: blood. This TCR came from a man aged 35 to 55 with Graves' hyperthyroidism. This chain uses TRBV7-3 with TRBJ2-5, with TRBD2 as a possible D gene (6 bases). DNA of the CDR3: TGTGCCAGCAGCTTAATGGGGGGTGAGACCCAGTACTTC. It encodes CASSLMGGETQYF.